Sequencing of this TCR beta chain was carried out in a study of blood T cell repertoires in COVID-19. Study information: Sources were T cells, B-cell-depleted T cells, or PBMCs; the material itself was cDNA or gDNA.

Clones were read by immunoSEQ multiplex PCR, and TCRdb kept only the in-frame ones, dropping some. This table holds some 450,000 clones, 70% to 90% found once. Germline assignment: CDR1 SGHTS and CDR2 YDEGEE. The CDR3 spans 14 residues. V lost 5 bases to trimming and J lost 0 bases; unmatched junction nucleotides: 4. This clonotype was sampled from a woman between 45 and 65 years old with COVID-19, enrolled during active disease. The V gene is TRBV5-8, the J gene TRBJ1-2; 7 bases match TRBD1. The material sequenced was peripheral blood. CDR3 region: CASRTTGANYGYTF. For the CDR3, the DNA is TGTGCCAGCAGAACTACAGGGGCTAACTATGGCTACACCTTC.